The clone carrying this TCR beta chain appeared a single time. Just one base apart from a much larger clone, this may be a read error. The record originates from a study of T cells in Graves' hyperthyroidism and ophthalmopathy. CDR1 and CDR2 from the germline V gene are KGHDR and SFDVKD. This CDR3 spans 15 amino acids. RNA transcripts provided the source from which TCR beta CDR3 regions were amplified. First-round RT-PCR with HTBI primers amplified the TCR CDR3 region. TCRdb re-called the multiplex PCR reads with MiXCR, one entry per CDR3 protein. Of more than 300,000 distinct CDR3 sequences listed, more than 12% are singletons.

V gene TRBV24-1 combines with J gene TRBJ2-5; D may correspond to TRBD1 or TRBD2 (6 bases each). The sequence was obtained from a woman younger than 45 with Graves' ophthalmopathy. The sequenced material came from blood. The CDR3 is CPTSVGGLPDGTQYF. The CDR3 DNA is TGTCCCACCAGTGTTGGGGGGCTCCCGGACGGGACCCAGTACTTC.